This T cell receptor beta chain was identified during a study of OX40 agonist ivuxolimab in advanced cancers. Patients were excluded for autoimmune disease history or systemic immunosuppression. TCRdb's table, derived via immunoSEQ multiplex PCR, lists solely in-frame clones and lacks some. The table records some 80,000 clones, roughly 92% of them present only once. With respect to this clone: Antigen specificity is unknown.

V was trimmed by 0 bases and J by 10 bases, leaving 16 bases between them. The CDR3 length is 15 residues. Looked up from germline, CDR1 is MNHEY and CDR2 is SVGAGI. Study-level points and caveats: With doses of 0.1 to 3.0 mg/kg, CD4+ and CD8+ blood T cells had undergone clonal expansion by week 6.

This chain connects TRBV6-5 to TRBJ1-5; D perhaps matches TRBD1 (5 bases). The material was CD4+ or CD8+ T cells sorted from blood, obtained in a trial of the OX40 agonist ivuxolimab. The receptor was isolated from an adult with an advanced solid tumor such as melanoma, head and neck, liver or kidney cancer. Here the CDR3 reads CASSYSYLGRGPQHF. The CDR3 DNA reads TGTGCCAGCAGTTACTCGTATCTGGGACGAGGACCCCAGCATTTT.